This paragraph reports one T cell receptor (beta chain). Its cognate antigen is unknown. This entry comes from a study of shared clonotypes between healthy human individuals. Study as a whole: Three plates each covered CD4 naive and memory; CD8 naive two, CD8 memory one. Broader study findings: Depth was large, yet rarefaction showed that sorted-subset sequencing was incomplete.

CD45RO-negative cells were positively selected for CCR7, leaving out terminally differentiated effector memory CD45RA+ cells. V gave up 7 bases and J gave up 8 bases, with 15 bases separating them. Germline CDR1 and CDR2: MDHEN and SYDVKM. This CDR3 spans 13 amino acids. Method: immunoSEQ multiplex PCR; TCRdb's copy keeps in-frame clones and lacks some. Here the sample spans around 2,000,000 clones, about 94% being singletons. This rearrangement joins TRBV28 to TRBJ2-1; D perhaps matches TRBD2 (6 bases). Sequenced material: naive CD8+ T cells sorted from blood. The origin of this receptor is a young man in good health. As DNA, the CDR3 is TGTGCCAGCAAGGAGGAGGGGTTCGATGAGCAGTTCTTC. It is translated as CASKEEGFDEQFF.